A few counts support the clone carrying this T cell receptor (beta chain). The antigen is undetermined. Clones were sequenced by immunoSEQ multiplex PCR, and TCRdb holds only the in-frame ones, with some missing. The sample comprises about 68,000 clones, over 65% of which are singletons, and 0.6% to 0.85% rests with the top ten. This sample is part of a study of OX40 agonist ivuxolimab in advanced cancers. On the study more broadly: The patients received agonistic anti-OX40 (CD134) antibody ivuxolimab. Patients got intravenous ivuxolimab at 0.01 to 10 mg/kg every 2 weeks.

This CDR3 is 15 amino acids long. The V and J ends lost 1 base and 2 bases respectively, with 8 bases between them. Germline V gene data show CDR1 as SGHVS and CDR2 as FQNEAQ. General study findings and limits: At 0.1-3.0 mg/kg, partial responders had clonal expansion among the lowest observed. Both CD4+ and CD8+ T cell populations in blood had undergone clonal expansion by week 6 at 0.1 to 3.0 mg/kg.

The input for sequencing was CD4+ or CD8+ T cells sorted from blood, taken in a trial of the OX40 agonist ivuxolimab. The clonotype originates from an adult with an advanced solid tumor such as melanoma, head and neck, liver or kidney cancer. This chain joins TRBV7-8 and TRBJ1-4; no definite D call. The CDR3 region has the DNA TGTGCCAGCAGCTTAGTAATGGCTACTAATGAAAAACTGTTTTTT. Its protein is CASSLVMATNEKLFF.